The present entry profiles one T cell receptor beta chain with its context. One junction end disagrees with the germline gene, perhaps due to a read error. CDR3 length: 13 residues. The V gene's germline CDR1 is SSHAT and CDR2 FNYEAQ (reference sequence). Time point given: blood 2 weeks post-SBRT. Treatment denoted: 15 Gy SBRT to primary tumor, nephrectomy 4 weeks later. The sample originates from a study of radiation and T cells in renal cell carcinoma. Assay used: immunoSEQ multiplex PCR; TCRdb lists only in-frame clones, some missing. The table includes about 130,000 clones, roughly four fifths detected once.

The TCR was taken from a woman aged 55-69 years with renal cell carcinoma. The gene calls are TRBV7-7 and TRBJ2-1, with no clear D. The specimen comprised blood, sampled from a patient whose treatment included radiotherapy and nephrectomy. The CDR3 DNA follows: TGTGCTAGCAGCTCGCAGAGACTCACTGAGCAGTTCTTC. Its protein is CASSSQRLTEQFF.